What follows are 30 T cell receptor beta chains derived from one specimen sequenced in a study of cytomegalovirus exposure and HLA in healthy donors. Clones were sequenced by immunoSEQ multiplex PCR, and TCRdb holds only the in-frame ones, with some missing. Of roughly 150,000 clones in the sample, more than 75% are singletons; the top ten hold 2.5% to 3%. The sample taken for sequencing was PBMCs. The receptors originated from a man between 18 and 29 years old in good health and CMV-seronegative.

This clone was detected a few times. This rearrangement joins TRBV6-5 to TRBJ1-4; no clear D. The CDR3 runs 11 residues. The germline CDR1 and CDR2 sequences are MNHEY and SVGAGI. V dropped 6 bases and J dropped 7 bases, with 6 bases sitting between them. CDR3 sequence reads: CASRTGEKLFF. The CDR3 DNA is TGTGCCAGCAGGACGGGTGAAAAACTGTTTTTT.

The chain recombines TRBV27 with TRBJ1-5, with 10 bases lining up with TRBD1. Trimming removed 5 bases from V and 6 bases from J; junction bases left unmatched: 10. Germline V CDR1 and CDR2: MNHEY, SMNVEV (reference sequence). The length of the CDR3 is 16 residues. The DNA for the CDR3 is TGTGCCAGCAGTCCCCAGGGACAGGGGATACGTCAGCCCCAGCATTTT. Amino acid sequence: CASSPQGQGIRQPQHF.

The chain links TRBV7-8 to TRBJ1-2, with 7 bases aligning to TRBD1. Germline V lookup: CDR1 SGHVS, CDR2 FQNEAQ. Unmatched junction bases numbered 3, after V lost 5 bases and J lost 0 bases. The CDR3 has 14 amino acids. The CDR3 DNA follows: TGTGCCAGCAGCATCGGGACAGCTAACTATGGCTACACCTTC. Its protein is CASSIGTANYGYTF.

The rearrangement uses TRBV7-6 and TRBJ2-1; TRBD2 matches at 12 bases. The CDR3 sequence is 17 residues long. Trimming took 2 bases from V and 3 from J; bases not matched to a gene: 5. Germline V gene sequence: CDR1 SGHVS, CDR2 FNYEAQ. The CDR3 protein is CASSLSRTSGIYNEQFF. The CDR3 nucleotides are TGTGCCAGCAGCTTATCCCGGACTAGCGGGATCTACAATGAGCAGTTCTTC. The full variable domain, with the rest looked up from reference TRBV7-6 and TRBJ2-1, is GAGVSQSPRYKVTKRGQDVALRCDPISGHVSLYWYRQALGQGPEFLTYFNYEAQQDKSGLPNDRFSAERPEGSISTLTIQRTEQRDSAMYRCASSLSRTSGIYNEQFFGPGTRLTVL.

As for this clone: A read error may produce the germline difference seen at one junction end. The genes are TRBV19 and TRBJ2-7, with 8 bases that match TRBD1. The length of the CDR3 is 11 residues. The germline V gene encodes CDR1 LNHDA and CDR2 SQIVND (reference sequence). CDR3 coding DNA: TGTGCCAGTAGTGGAAACCGGGACAGGCACTTC. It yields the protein CASSGNRDRHF.

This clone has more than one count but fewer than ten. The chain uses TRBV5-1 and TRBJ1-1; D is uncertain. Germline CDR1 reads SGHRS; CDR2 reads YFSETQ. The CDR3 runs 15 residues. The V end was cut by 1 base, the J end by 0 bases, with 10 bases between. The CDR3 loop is CASSLFPGVNTEAFF. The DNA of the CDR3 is TGCGCCAGCAGCTTGTTTCCCGGGGTGAACACTGAAGCTTTCTTT.

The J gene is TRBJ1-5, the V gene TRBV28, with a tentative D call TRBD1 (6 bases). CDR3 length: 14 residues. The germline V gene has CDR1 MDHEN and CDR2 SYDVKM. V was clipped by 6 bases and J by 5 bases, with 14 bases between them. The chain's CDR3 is CASSSTGSDQPQHF. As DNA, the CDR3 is TGTGCCAGCAGCTCTACAGGGTCAGATCAGCCCCAGCATTTT.

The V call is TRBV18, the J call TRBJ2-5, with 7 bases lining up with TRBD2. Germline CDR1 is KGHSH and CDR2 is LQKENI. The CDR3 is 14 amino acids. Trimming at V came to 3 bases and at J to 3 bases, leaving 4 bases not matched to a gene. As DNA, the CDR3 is TGTGCCAGCTCACCTCCCGGGGGGAAAGAGACCCAGTACTTC. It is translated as CASSPPGGKETQYF.

The CDR3 bases are TGTGCCAGCAGCTTGACAGCTACGTTAGCTGAAGCTTTCTTT. Translating gives CASSLTATLAEAFF. The gene calls are TRBV5-6 and TRBJ1-1; unclear D gene. Germline V gene sequence: CDR1 SGHDT, CDR2 YYEEEE. V gave up 1 base and J gave up 6 bases, with 13 bases separating them. The CDR3 spans 14 residues.

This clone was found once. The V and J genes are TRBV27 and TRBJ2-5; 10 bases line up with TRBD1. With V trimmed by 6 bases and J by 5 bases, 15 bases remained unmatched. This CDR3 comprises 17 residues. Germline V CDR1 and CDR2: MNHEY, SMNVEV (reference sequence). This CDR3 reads CASSQTGTGARWETQYF. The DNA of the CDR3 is TGTGCCAGCAGCCAAACCGGGACAGGGGCGCGCTGGGAGACCCAGTACTTC.

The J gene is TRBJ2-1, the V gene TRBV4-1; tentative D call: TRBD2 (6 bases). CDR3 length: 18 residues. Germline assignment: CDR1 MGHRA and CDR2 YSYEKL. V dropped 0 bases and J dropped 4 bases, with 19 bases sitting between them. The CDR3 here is CASSQEDGHSGDYNEQFF. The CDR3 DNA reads TGCGCCAGCAGCCAAGAGGACGGGCATAGCGGAGATTACAATGAGCAGTTCTTC.

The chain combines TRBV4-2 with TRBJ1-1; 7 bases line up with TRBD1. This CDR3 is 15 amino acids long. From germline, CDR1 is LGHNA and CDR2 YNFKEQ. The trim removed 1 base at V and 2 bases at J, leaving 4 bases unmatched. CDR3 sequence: CASSQVGQSNTEAFF. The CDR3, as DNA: TGTGCCAGCAGCCAAGTGGGACAGAGTAACACTGAAGCTTTCTTT.

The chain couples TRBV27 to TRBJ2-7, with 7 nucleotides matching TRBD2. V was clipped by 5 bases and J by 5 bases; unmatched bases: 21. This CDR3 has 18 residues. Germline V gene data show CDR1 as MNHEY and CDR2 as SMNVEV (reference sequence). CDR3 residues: CASSPLSAASGEGHEQYF. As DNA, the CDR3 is TGTGCCAGCAGTCCCCTCTCCGCGGCTAGCGGAGAAGGTCACGAGCAGTACTTC.

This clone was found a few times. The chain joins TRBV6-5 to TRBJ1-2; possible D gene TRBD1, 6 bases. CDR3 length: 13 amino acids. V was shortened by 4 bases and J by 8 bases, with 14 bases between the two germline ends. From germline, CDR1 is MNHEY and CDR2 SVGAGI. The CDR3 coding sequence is TGTGCCAGCAGTTTGCCAGGGGAAATGGGCTACACCTTC. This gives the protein CASSLPGEMGYTF.

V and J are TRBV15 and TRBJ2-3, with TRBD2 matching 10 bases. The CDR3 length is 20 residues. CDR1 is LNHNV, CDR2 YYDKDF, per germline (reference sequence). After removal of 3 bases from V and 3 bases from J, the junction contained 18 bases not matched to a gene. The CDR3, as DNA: TGTGCCACCAGCAGGCCGCGTAGGGCTAGCGGGAGTACGGTGACAGATACGCAGTATTTT. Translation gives CATSRPRRASGSTVTDTQYF.

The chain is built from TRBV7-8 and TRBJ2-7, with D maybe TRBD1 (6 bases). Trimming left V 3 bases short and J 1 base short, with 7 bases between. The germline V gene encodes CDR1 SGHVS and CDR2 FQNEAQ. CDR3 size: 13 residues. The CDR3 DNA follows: TGTGCCAGCAGCTTTCAGGGGTCCTACGAGCAGTACGTC. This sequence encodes CASSFQGSYEQYV.

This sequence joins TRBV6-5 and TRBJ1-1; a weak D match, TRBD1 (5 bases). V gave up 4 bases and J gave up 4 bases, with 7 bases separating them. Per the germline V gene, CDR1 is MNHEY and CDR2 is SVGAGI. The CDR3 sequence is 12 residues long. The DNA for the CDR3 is TGTGCCAGCAGTTGGCAGGGCACTGAAGCTTTCTTT. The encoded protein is CASSWQGTEAFF.

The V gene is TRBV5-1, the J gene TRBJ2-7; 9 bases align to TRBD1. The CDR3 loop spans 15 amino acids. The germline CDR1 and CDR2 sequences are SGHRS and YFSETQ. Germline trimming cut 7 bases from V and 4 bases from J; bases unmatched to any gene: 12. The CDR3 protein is CASGVLGDRVYEQYV. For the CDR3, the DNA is TGCGCCAGCGGAGTCTTAGGGGACAGGGTTTACGAGCAGTACGTC.

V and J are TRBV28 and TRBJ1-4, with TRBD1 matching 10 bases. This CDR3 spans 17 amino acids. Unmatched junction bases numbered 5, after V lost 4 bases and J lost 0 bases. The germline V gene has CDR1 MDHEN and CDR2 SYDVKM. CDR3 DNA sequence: TGTGCCAGCAGTTCGGACAGGGGGACATCAACTAATGAAAAACTGTTTTTT. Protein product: CASSSDRGTSTNEKLFF.

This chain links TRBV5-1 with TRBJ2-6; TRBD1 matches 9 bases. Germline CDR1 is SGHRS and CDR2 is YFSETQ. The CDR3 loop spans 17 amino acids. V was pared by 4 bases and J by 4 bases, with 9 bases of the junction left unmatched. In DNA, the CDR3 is TGCGCCAGCAGCGAAACGGGACAGGGTATAGGGGCCAACGTCCTGACTTTC. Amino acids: CASSETGQGIGANVLTF.

The CDR3 loop reads CASSFGGTGSIRSNQPQHF. CDR3 in DNA: TGTGCCAGCAGTTTTGGCGGGACAGGGTCGATCCGGAGCAATCAGCCCCAGCATTTT. V gene TRBV27 combines with J gene TRBJ1-5, with TRBD1 matching 9 bases. Germline V CDR1 and CDR2: MNHEY, SMNVEV (reference sequence). This CDR3 has 19 residues. The junction had 13 bases not matched to a gene; V was cut back by 3 bases and J by 1 base.

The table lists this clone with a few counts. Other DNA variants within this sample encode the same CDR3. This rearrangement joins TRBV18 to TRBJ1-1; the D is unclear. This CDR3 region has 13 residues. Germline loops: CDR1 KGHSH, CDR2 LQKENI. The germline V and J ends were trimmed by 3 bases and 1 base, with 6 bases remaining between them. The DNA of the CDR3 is TGTGCCAGCTCACCGACGGGGAACACTGAAGCTTTCTTT. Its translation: CASSPTGNTEAFF. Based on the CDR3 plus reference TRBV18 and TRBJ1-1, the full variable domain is NAGVMQNPRHLVRRRGQEARLRCSPMKGHSHVYWYRQLPEEGLKFMVYLQKENIIDESGMPKERFSAEFPKEGPSILRIQQVVRGDSAAYFCASSPTGNTEAFFGQGTRLTVV.

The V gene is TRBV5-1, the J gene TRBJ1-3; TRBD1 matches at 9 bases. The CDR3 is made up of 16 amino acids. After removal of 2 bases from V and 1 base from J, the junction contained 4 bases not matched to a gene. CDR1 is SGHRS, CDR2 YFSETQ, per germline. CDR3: CASSLDGQGSGNTIYF. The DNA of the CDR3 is TGCGCCAGCAGCTTAGACGGACAGGGGTCTGGAAACACCATATATTTT.

The DNA of the CDR3 is TGTGCCAGCAGCCCCGCGAGGGCGGCCTACAATGAGCAGTTCTTC. Translated: CASSPARAAYNEQFF. V and J are TRBV27 and TRBJ2-1; maybe TRBD2 (5 bases). V shed 6 bases and J shed 2 bases, with 14 bases lying between them. In germline, CDR1 is MNHEY, CDR2 SMNVEV (reference sequence). This CDR3 region has 15 residues.

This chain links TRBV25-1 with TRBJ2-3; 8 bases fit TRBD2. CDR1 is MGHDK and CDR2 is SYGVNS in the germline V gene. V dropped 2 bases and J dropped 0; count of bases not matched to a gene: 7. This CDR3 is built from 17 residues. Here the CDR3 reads CASSEGGGKGSTDTQYF. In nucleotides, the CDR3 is TGTGCCAGCAGTGAAGGCGGGGGGAAAGGTAGCACAGATACGCAGTATTTT.

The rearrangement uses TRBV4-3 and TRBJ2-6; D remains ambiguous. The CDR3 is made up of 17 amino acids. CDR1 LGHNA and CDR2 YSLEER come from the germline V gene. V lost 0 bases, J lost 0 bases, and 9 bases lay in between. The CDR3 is CASSQDPPGSGANVLTF. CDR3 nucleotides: TGCGCCAGCAGCCAAGATCCACCGGGCTCTGGGGCCAACGTCCTGACTTTC.

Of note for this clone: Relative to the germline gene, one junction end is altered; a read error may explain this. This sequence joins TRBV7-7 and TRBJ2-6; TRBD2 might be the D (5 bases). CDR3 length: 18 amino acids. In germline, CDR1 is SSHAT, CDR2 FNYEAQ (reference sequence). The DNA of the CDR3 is TGTGCTAGCAGCTTGTCGGTCCCGCCGACGGGGGGGGCCAACGTCCTGACTTTC. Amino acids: CASSLSVPPTGGANVLTF.

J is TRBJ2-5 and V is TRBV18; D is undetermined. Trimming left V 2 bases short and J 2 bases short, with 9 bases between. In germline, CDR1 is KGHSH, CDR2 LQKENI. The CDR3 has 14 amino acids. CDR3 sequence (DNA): TGTGCCAGCTCACCAGTTACAGTACAAGAGACCCAGTACTTC. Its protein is CASSPVTVQETQYF.

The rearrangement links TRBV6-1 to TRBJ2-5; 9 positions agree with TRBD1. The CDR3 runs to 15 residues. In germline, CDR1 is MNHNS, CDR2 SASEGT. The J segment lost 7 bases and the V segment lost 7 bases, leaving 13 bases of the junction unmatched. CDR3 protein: CASTSRQGGTRTQYF. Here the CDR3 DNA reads TGTGCCAGCACTTCTAGACAGGGGGGTACACGGACCCAGTACTTC.

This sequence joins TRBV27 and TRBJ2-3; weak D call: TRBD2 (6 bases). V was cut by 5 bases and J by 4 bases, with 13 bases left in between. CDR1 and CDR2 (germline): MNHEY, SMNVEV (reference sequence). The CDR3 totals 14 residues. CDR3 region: CASSRRGSADTQYF. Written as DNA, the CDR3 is TGTGCCAGCAGTAGGAGGGGTTCCGCAGATACGCAGTATTTT.